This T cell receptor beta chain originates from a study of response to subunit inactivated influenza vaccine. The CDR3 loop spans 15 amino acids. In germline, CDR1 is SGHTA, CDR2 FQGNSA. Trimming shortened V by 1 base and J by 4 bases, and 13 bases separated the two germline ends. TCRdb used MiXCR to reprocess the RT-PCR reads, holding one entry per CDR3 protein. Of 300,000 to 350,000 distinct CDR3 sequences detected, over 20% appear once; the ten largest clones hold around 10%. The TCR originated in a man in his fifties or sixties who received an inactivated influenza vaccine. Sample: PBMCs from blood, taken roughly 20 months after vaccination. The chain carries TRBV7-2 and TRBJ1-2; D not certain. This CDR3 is CASSLGQTFFYGYTF. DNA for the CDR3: TGTGCCAGCAGCTTAGGTCAGACATTCTTCTATGGCTACACCTTC.